The TCR beta chain described here comes from a study of T cells in Graves' hyperthyroidism and ophthalmopathy. Patients were aged 18 to 65, had disease duration under 2 months, and had newly diagnosed hyperthyroidism. Many counts were recorded for this clonotype. There were TCR beta CDR3 regions amplified from RNA transcripts. In the first-round RT-PCR of the TCR CDR3, the HTBI primer set was used. MiXCR, applied by TCRdb to the multiplex PCR reads, yields one record per CDR3 protein. This repertoire shows 600,000 or so distinct CDR3 sequences, 16% found once; its top ten account for 3.8%. This TCR was recovered from a woman aged 25 to 39 with Graves' hyperthyroidism. Sample: blood.

CDR3 nucleotides: TGTGCCAGCAGGGACGGACAGGGGGCTTACGAGCAGTACTTC. It yields the protein CASRDGQGAYEQYF. This chain connects TRBV6-1 to TRBJ2-7; 11 bases map to TRBD1. Looked up from germline, CDR1 is MNHNS and CDR2 is SASEGT. This CDR3 is 14 amino acids long. V was clipped by 6 bases and J by 4 bases; unmatched bases: 5.